Listed here are 5 T cell receptor beta chains from one sample, sequenced in a study of cytomegalovirus exposure and HLA in healthy donors (dated by TCRdb to the late 2010s). Receptors were amplified or captured by the immunoSEQ multiplex PCR assay. For the multiplex PCR, a mixture combining 60 forward primers for TCR Vbeta segments and 13 reverse primers for TCR Jbeta segments was used. In its TCRdb copy, this immuneACCESS table keeps in-frame sequences only and misses some clones. Where compared with another copy, unresolved V genes explain less than half of these, and the others have no known cause. The sample table shows around 120,000 clones, and about four fifths are seen once. Of the sample, around 4.5% is held by the ten largest clones. Sequenced sample: PBMCs. These receptor sequences come from a man aged 25-40 years in good health and CMV-seropositive.

The V gene is TRBV27, the J gene TRBJ1-5; a weak D match, TRBD1 (6 bases). The V gene lost 5 bases and the J gene lost 2 bases, with 13 bases spanning the gap. Per the germline V gene, CDR1 is MNHEY and CDR2 is SMNVEV (reference sequence). This CDR3 contains 15 residues. The CDR3 nucleotides read TGTGCCAGCAGTAACACAGGGATGCGCAATCAGCCCCAGCATTTT. Residues: CASSNTGMRNQPQHF.

Concerning this clone: A read error may account for a junction end that differs from germline. The rearrangement uses TRBV6-1 and TRBJ2-6, with D maybe TRBD1 (7 bases). Germline CDR1 MNHNS, CDR2 SASEGT. CDR3 length: 17 residues. CDR3 DNA: TGTGCCAGCAGTGAAGCAACAGGGGACTCTGGGGCCAACGGCCTGACTTTC. Translating gives CASSEATGDSGANGLTF.

V gene TRBV6-6 combines with J gene TRBJ2-7, with a tentative D call TRBD2 (7 bases). Germline CDR1 and CDR2: MNHNY and SVGAGI (reference sequence). V dropped 2 bases and J dropped 3 bases, with 14 bases sitting between them. The CDR3 is 15 amino acids. CDR3 residues: CASSYGGGAIYEQYF. For the CDR3, the DNA is TGTGCCAGCAGTTACGGTGGGGGGGCGATCTACGAGCAGTACTTC.

This rearrangement joins TRBV7-2 to TRBJ2-2, with TRBD2 matching over 10 bases. The CDR3 runs to 18 residues. Per germline, CDR1 SGHTA and CDR2 FQGNSA. V was pared by 0 bases and J by 3 bases, with 7 bases of the junction left unmatched. In DNA, the CDR3 is TGTGCCAGCAGCTTAGCGGAGTTAAGCGGGGGGGACACCGGGGAGCTGTTTTTT. It is translated as CASSLAELSGGDTGELFF.

This CDR3 reads CASSLGFMGAPNQPQHF. The CDR3 coding sequence is TGTGCCAGCAGCTTAGGTTTTATGGGGGCCCCGAATCAGCCCCAGCATTTT. V is TRBV7-8 and J is TRBJ1-5; D is perhaps TRBD1 (6 bases). Per the germline V gene, CDR1 is SGHVS and CDR2 is FQNEAQ. V dropped 1 base and J dropped 4 bases, with 17 bases sitting between them. CDR3 length equals 17 residues.